This T cell receptor beta chain was recovered during a study of T cell responses to AZD1222 COVID-19 vaccine. For this clone: What it binds is not known.

The V and J ends lost 3 bases and 8 bases respectively, with 23 bases between them. Germline assignment: CDR1 LGHNA and CDR2 YSLEER. The CDR3 spans 17 residues. The assay was immunoSEQ multiplex PCR, and TCRdb's table has in-frame clones only and misses some. Seen here are about 170,000 clones, 80% to 90% observed once, and the top ten hold 6% to 8%. Study results and limitations: Donors were mostly white British, more females; clonal diversity possibly underestimated. A reported finding is that nearly half of spike-specific TCRs target unmutated variant regions. Dominant at 160-218 and 743-854, vaccine-associated CD4 TCRs also spanned spike.

The rearrangement joins TRBV4-3 to TRBJ2-1; a possible D gene is TRBD1 (6 bases). The clonotype comes from an adult in good health. The source material was peripheral blood, sampled on day 0 of AZD1222 vaccination. CDR3 DNA: TGCGCCAGCAGCCAGTCTCTGCGGACAGCTACGATGCATGAGCAGTTCTTC. Translated: CASSQSLRTATMHEQFF.